This record covers a single T cell receptor beta chain. These data belong to a study of T cell responses to AZD1222 COVID-19 vaccine. This table comes from immunoSEQ multiplex PCR, and its TCRdb copy is limited to in-frame clones, with some not included. This sample has approximately 150,000 clones, with roughly nine tenths found just once. The sequencing used peripheral blood, collected on day 0 of AZD1222 vaccination. The sequence came from an adult in good health.

The CDR3 loop is CATSDGGHEQYF. The DNA of the CDR3 is TGTGCCACCAGTGATGGGGGACACGAGCAGTACTTC. The chain employs TRBV24-1 and TRBJ2-7; D tentatively reads TRBD1 or TRBD2 (5 bases each). Germline values: CDR1 KGHDR, CDR2 SFDVKD. V lost 3 bases and J 5 bases, leaving 7 bases between the germline ends. CDR3 length equals 12 residues.